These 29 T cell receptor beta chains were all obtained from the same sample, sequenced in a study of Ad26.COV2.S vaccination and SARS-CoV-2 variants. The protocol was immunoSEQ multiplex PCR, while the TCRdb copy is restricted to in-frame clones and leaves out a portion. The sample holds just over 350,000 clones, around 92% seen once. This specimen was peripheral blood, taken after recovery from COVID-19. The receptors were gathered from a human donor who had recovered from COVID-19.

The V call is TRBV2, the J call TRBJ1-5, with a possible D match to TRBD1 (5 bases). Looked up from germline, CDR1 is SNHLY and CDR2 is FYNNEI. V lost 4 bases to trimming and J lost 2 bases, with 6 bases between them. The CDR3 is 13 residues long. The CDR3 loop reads CASSGDGNQPQHF. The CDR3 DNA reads TGTGCCAGCAGTGGGGACGGCAATCAGCCCCAGCATTTT.

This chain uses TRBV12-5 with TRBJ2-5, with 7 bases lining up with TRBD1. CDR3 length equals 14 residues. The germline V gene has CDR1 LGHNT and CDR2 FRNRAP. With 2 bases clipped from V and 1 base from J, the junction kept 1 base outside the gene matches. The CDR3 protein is CASGLTGAQETQYF. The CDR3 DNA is TGTGCTAGTGGTTTGACAGGGGCCCAAGAGACCCAGTACTTC.

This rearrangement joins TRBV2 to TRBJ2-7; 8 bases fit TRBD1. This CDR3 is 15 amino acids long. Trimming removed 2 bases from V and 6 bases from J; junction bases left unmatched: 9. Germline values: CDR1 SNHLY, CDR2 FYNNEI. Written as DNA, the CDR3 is TGTGCCAGCAGTGAAACCCGGACAGGGTTCGGCGAGCAGTACTTC. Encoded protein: CASSETRTGFGEQYF. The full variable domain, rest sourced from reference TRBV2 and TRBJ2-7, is EPEVTQTPSHQVTQMGQEVILRCVPISNHLYFYWYRQILGQKVEFLVSFYNNEISEKSEIFDDQFSVERPDGSNFTLKIRSTKLEDSAMYFCASSETRTGFGEQYFGPGTRLTVT.

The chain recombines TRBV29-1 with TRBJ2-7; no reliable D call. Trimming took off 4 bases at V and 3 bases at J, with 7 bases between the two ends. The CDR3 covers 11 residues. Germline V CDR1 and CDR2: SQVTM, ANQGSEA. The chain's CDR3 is CSVVGGYEQYF. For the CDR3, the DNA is TGCAGCGTTGTAGGCGGCTACGAGCAGTACTTC.

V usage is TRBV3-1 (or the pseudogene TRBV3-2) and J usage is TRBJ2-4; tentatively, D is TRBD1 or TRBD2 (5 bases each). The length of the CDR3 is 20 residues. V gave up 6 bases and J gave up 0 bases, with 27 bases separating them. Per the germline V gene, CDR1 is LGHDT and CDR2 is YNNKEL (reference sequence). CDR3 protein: CASSPGRKEPRPLAKNIQYF. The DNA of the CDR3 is TGTGCCAGCAGTCCGGGACGTAAAGAGCCACGACCCCTAGCCAAAAACATTCAGTACTTC.

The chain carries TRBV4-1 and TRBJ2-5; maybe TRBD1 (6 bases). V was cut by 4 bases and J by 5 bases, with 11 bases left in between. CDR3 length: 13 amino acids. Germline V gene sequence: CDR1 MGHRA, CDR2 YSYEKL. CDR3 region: CASSLLRGETQYF. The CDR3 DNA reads TGCGCCAGCAGCCTACTGAGGGGGGAGACCCAGTACTTC.

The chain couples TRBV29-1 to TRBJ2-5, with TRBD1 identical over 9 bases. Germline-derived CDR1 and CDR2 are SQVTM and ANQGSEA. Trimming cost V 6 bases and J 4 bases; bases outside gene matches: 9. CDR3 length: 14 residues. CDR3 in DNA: TGCAGCGTGCTCACTGACAGGGGGAGAGAGACCCAGTACTTC. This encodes CSVLTDRGRETQYF.

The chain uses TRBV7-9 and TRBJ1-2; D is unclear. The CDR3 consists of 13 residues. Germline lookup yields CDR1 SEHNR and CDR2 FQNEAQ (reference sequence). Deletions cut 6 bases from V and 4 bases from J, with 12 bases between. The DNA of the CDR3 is TGTGCCAGCAGTTTCCCCGCCTCCTATGGCTACACCTTC. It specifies CASSFPASYGYTF.

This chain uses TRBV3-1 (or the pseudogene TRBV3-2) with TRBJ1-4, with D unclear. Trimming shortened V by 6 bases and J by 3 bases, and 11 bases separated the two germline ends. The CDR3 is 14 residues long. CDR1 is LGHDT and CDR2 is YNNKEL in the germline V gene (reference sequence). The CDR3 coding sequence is TGTGCCAGCAGAAAAACCGGGGCTAATGAAAAACTGTTTTTT. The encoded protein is CASRKTGANEKLFF.

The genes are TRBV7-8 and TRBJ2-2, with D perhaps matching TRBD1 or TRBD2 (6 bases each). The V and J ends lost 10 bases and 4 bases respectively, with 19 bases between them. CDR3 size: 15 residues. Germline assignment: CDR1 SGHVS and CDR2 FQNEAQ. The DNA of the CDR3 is TGTGCCACCGCACTTACGGGGGCCGTCACCGGGGAGCTGTTTTTT. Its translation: CATALTGAVTGELFF. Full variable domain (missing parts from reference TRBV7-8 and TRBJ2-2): GAGVSQSPRYKVAKRGQDVALRCDPISGHVSLFWYQQALGQGPEFLTYFQNEAQLDKSGLPSDRFFAERPEGSVSTLKIQRTQQEDSAVYLCATALTGAVTGELFFGEGSRLTVL.

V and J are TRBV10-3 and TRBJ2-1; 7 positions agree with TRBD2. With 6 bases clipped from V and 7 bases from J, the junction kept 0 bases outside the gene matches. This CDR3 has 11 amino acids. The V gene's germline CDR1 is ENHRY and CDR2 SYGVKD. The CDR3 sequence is CAIRGGNEQFF. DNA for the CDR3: TGTGCCATCAGGGGGGGGAATGAGCAGTTCTTC.

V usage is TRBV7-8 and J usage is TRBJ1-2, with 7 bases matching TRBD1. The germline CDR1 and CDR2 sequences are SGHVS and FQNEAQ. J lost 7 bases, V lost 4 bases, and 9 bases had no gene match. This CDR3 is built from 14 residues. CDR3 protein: CASSSGGFLGGYTF. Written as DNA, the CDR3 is TGTGCCAGCAGCTCAGGGGGATTTTTGGGTGGCTACACCTTC.

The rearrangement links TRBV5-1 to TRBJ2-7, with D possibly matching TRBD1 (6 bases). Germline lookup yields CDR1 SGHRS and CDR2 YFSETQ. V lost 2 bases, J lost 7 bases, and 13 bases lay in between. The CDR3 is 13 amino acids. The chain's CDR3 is CASSFRAGDEQYF. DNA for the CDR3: TGCGCCAGCAGCTTTAGGGCAGGGGATGAGCAGTACTTC.

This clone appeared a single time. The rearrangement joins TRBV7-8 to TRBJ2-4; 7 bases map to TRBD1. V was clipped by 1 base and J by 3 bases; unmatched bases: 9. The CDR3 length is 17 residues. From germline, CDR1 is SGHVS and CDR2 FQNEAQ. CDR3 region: CASSLGAIGTDKNIQYF. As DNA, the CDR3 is TGTGCCAGCAGCTTAGGGGCTATTGGGACAGACAAAAACATTCAGTACTTC.

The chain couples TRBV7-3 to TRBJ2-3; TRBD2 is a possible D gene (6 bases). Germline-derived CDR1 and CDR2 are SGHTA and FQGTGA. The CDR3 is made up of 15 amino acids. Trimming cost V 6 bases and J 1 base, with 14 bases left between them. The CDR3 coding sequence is TGTGCCAGCAGTCTTAATGGCGGGGGCACAGATACGCAGTATTTT. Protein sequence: CASSLNGGGTDTQYF.

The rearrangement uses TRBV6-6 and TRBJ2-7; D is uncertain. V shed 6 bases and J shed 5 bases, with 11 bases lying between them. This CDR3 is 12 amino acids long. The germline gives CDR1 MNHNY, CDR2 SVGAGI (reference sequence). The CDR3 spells CASRGRRDEQYF. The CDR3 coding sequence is TGTGCCAGCAGGGGCCGGCGCGACGAGCAGTACTTC.

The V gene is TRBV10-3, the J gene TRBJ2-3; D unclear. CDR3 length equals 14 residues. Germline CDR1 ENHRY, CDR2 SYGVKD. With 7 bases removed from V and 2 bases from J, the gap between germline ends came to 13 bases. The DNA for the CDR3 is TGTGCCATCAAGGGCAGCCTCCCCACAGATACGCAGTATTTT. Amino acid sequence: CAIKGSLPTDTQYF.

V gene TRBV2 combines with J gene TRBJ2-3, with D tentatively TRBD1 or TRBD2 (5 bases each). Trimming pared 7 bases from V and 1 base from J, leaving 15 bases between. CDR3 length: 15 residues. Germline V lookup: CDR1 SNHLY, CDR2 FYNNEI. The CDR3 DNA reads TGTGCCAGCACCCCGGGGCAGGGAGGCACAGATACGCAGTATTTT. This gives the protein CASTPGQGGTDTQYF.

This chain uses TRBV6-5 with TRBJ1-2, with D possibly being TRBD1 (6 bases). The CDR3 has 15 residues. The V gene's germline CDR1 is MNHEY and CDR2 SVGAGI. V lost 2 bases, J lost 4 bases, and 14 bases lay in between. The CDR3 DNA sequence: TGTGCCAGCAGTTACGAGGGGAGGGGGAGCTATGGCTACACCTTC. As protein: CASSYEGRGSYGYTF.

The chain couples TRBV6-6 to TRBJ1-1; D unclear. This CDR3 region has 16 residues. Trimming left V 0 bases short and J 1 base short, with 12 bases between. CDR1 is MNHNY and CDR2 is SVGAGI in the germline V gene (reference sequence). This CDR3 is CASSYSDIPRNTEAFF. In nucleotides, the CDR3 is TGTGCCAGCAGTTACTCGGATATCCCCAGGAACACTGAAGCTTTCTTT.

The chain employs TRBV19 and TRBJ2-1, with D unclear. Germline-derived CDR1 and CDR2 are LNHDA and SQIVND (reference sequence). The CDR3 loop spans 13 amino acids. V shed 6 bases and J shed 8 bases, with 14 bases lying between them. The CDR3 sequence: CASRYRPVDEQFF. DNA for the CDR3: TGTGCCAGTAGGTACCGACCCGTCGATGAGCAGTTCTTC.

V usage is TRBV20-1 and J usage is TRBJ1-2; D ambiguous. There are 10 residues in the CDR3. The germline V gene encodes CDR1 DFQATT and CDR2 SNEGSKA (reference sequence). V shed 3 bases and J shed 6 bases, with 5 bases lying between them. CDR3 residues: CSASGNGYTF. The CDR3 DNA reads TGCAGTGCTAGCGGCAATGGCTACACCTTC.

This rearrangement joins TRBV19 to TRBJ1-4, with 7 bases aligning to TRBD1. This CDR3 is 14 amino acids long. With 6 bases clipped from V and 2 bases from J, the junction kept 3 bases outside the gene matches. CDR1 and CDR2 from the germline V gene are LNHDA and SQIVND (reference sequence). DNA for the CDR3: TGTGCCAGTAGCCTGGGACAGACTAATGAAAAACTGTTTTTT. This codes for CASSLGQTNEKLFF.

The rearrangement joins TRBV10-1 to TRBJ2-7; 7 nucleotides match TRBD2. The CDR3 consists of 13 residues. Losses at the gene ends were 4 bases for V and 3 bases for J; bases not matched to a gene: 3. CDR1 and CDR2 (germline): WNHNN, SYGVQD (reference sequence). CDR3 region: CASSAQRGYEQYF. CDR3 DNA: TGCGCCAGCAGTGCCCAGCGGGGCTACGAGCAGTACTTC.

Here the CDR3 DNA reads TGCAGCGTTGAGGGGGAGAACACTGAAGCTTTCTTT. This gives the protein CSVEGENTEAFF. V gene TRBV29-1 combines with J gene TRBJ1-1, with D possibly being TRBD1 (5 bases). V lost 3 bases and J 1 base, leaving 6 bases between the germline ends. Germline V gene sequence: CDR1 SQVTM, CDR2 ANQGSEA. This CDR3 has 12 residues.

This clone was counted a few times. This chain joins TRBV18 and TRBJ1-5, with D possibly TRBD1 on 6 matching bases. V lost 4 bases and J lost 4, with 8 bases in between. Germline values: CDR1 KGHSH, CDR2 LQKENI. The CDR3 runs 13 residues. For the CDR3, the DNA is TGTGCCAGCTCACGGGGGGCTAATCAGCCCCAGCATTTT. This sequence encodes CASSRGANQPQHF.

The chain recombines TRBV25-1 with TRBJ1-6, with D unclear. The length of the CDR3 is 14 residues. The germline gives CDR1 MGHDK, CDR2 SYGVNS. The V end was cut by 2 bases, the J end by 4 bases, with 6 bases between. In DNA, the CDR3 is TGTGCCAGCAGTGAAGGAGAGTATAATTCACCCCTCCACTTT. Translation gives CASSEGEYNSPLHF. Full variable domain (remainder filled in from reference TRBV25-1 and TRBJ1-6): EADIYQTPRYLVIGTGKKITLECSQTMGHDKMYWYQQDPGMELHLIHYSYGVNSTEKGDLSSESTVSRIRTEHFPLTLESARPSHTSQYLCASSEGEYNSPLHFGNGTRLTVT.

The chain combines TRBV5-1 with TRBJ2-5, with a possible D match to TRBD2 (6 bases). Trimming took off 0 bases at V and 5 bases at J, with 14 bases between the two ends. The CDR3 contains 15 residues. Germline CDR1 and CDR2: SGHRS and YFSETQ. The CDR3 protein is CASSLAFGGGETQYF. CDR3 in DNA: TGCGCCAGCAGCTTGGCCTTCGGGGGTGGGGAGACCCAGTACTTC.

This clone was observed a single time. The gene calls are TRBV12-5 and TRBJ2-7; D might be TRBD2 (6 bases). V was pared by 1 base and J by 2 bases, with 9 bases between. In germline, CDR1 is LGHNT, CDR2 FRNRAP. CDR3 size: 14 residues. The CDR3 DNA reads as TGTGCTAGTGGTTTGGGCGGGGCTACCTACGAGCAGTACTTC. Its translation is CASGLGGATYEQYF.